These 2 T cell receptor beta chains came from one sample sequenced in a study of blood T cell repertoires in COVID-19 (dated by TCRdb to the early 2020s). Libraries were built with the immunoSEQ multiplex PCR assay. The source is immuneACCESS, and TCRdb retained only in-frame sequences with V and J called. Part of the clones is not carried over; for the studies checked, unresolved V genes explain less than half of this, and the remainder is unexplained. The sample has a few hundred thousand clones on record, roughly 86% of them singletons. Of the sample, about 2.2% falls within the top ten clones. The sequenced sample consisted of peripheral blood. These receptors originate from a woman in her twenties or thirties who had recovered from COVID-19.

The chain is built from TRBV5-6 and TRBJ2-5, with TRBD2 identical over 7 bases. The germline V gene encodes CDR1 SGHDT and CDR2 YYEEEE. This CDR3 is built from 17 residues. With 2 bases clipped from V and 5 bases from J, the junction kept 15 bases outside the gene matches. The CDR3 DNA reads TGTGCCAGCAGCTTTATGGGGGAGGGCCCTCGGCGGGAGACCCAGTACTTC. Translating gives CASSFMGEGPRRETQYF.

A word on this clone: The identical CDR3 is also encoded by other nucleotide sequences in the sample. The genes are TRBV7-9 and TRBJ1-5; no clear D gene. V was trimmed by 5 bases and J by 0 bases, leaving 2 bases between them. Germline CDR1 SEHNR, CDR2 FQNEAQ (reference sequence). The CDR3 runs 12 residues. The CDR3 bases are TGTGCCAGCAGCCTTAGCAATCAGCCCCAGCATTTT. This gives the protein CASSLSNQPQHF. The full variable domain, completed using reference TRBV7-9 and TRBJ1-5, is DTGVSQNPRHKITKRGQNVTFRCDPISEHNRLYWYRQTLGQGPEFLTYFQNEAQLEKSRLLSDRFSAERPKGSFSTLEIQRTEQGDSAMYLCASSLSNQPQHFGDGTRLSIL.